A single sample is the source of the 31 T cell receptor beta chains below, sequenced in a study of T cells in Graves' hyperthyroidism and ophthalmopathy (dated by TCRdb to the late 2010s). Receptors were amplified or captured by multiplex PCR. The sequencer listed for this sample is Illumina HiSeq 2000. The TCR beta CDR3 regions were amplified from RNA transcripts. For the first round of RT-PCR on the TCR CDR3, the HTBI primer set was used together with the Qiagen OneStep RT-PCR kit. TCRdb trimmed the raw reads at Q25, called clones with MiXCR and kept productive beta chains. Entries are consolidated by CDR3 protein sequence, retaining the most common genes and DNA. The sample profile shows over 300,000 distinct CDR3 sequences; roughly 14% of them were found once. Jointly, the top ten make up 11% of the sample. Sequenced input: blood. The receptors were sampled from a woman between 55 and 75 years old with Graves' hyperthyroidism.

This clonotype was recorded at least ten times. The rearrangement uses TRBV20-1 and TRBJ2-5; no firm D call. Germline V CDR1 and CDR2: DFQATT, SNEGSKA (reference sequence). V was cut by 1 base and J by 0 bases, with 6 bases left in between. The CDR3 has 13 residues. The CDR3 here is CSARAPNQETQYF. The CDR3 DNA sequence: TGCAGTGCTAGAGCCCCTAACCAAGAGACCCAGTACTTC.

Only a few counts were recorded for this clonotype. This chain links TRBV5-6 with TRBJ2-7; 9 nucleotides line up with TRBD1. The V segment lost 5 bases and the J segment 6 bases; nucleotides outside the gene matches: 9. The germline CDR1 and CDR2 sequences are SGHDT and YYEEEE. This CDR3 comprises 14 residues. The CDR3 region has the DNA TGTGCCAGCAGAGCGACAGGGGGTGAGCTCGAGCAGTACTTC. Residues: CASRATGGELEQYF. Filled out from reference TRBV5-6 and TRBJ2-7, the complete variable domain reads DAGVTQSPTHLIKTRGQQVTLRCSPKSGHDTVSWYQQALGQGPQFIFQYYEEEERQRGNFPDRFSGHQFPNYSSELNVNALLLGDSALYLCASRATGGELEQYFGPGTRLTVT.

This clonotype was seen at least ten times. V usage is TRBV20-1 and J usage is TRBJ2-1; TRBD2 matches 10 bases. This CDR3 contains 16 residues. Germline V gene sequence: CDR1 DFQATT, CDR2 SNEGSKA (reference sequence). The V and J ends lost 6 bases and 4 bases, in that order; junction bases with no gene match: 12. The CDR3 nucleotides read TGCAGTGCCAATACCCGTAGCGGGAGGAAGTACAATGAGCAGTTCTTC. Protein sequence: CSANTRSGRKYNEQFF.

This clonotype was recorded many times. The chain carries TRBV6-5 and TRBJ1-5, with D unresolved. V lost 0 bases, J lost 4 bases, and 4 bases lay in between. The CDR3 runs to 13 residues. CDR1 MNHEY and CDR2 SVGAGI come from the germline V gene. The CDR3 DNA reads TGTGCCAGCAGTTACTCGAGAAATCAGCCCCAGCATTTT. The encoded protein is CASSYSRNQPQHF.

This clonotype was observed many times. The chain links TRBV6-2 or TRBV6-3 to TRBJ1-1; D is uncertain. The length of the CDR3 is 17 residues. CDR1 is MNHEY and CDR2 is SVGEGT in the germline V gene. With 6 bases removed from V and 0 bases from J, the gap between germline ends came to 20 bases. CDR3 DNA sequence: TGTGCCAGCAGCCTCCCGTCGGCCGGCACCTTGAACACTGAAGCTTTCTTT. Residues: CASSLPSAGTLNTEAFF.

The genes are TRBV9 and TRBJ2-2; D not certain. This CDR3 spans 17 amino acids. V was pared by 3 bases and J by 5 bases, with 20 bases between. Germline CDR1 and CDR2: SGDLS and YYNGEE. Here the CDR3 reads CASSGGVLKERTGELFF. The CDR3 DNA sequence: TGTGCCAGCAGCGGAGGAGTATTAAAGGAGAGGACCGGGGAGCTGTTTTTT. Complete variable domain (other parts from reference TRBV9 and TRBJ2-2): DSGVTQTPKHLITATGQRVTLRCSPRSGDLSVYWYQQSLDQGLQFLIQYYNGEERAKGNILERFSAQQFPDLHSELNLSSLELGDSALYFCASSGGVLKERTGELFFGEGSRLTVL.

This clonotype was seen only a few times. This chain joins TRBV5-1 and TRBJ2-2, with D possibly being TRBD2 (7 bases). This CDR3 is built from 16 residues. V lost 4 bases to trimming and J lost 6 bases, with 19 bases between them. Germline lookup yields CDR1 SGHRS and CDR2 YFSETQ. CDR3 sequence reads: CASSGTKGERAGELFF. As DNA, the CDR3 is TGCGCCAGCAGCGGGACTAAGGGGGAAAGGGCCGGGGAGCTGTTTTTT.

The chain couples TRBV24-1 to TRBJ2-6, with a tentative D call TRBD2 (6 bases). Germline CDR1 and CDR2: KGHDR and SFDVKD. V lost 9 bases and J 3 bases, leaving 8 bases between the germline ends. CDR3 size: 13 residues. This chain's CDR3 is CATAGGGANVLTF. CDR3 nucleotide sequence: TGTGCCACCGCCGGGGGTGGGGCCAACGTCCTGACTTTC.

The rearrangement uses TRBV4-1 and TRBJ2-3; D not certain. The V end lost 1 base, the J end lost 3 bases, and 17 bases lay between the germline ends. Germline lookup yields CDR1 MGHRA and CDR2 YSYEKL. The CDR3 spans 17 residues. This CDR3 is CASSQGIDRVRTDTQYF. CDR3 sequence (DNA): TGCGCCAGCAGCCAAGGGATTGACCGGGTGAGGACAGATACGCAGTATTTT.

This clonotype has ten or more counts. The V call is TRBV12-3 or TRBV12-4, the J call TRBJ2-3; no reliable D call. V was trimmed by 6 bases and J by 2 bases, leaving 6 bases between them. This CDR3 is 12 amino acids long. The chain's CDR3 is CASRLHTDTQYF. The CDR3 DNA is TGTGCCAGCAGACTCCACACAGATACGCAGTATTTT.

This clonotype was seen only a few times. This chain uses TRBV5-6 with TRBJ2-6; the D call may be TRBD1 or TRBD2 (5 bases each). The CDR3 is 16 residues long. The germline V gene has CDR1 SGHDT and CDR2 YYEEEE. V was cut by 5 bases and J by 0 bases, with 12 bases left in between. DNA for the CDR3: TGTGCCAGCAGACGTACCGGGACCTCTGGGGCCAACGTCCTGACTTTC. Residues: CASRRTGTSGANVLTF.

This clonotype has at least ten counts. The rearrangement links TRBV10-1 to TRBJ2-7; 9 bases match TRBD2. The J segment lost 3 bases and the V segment lost 0 bases, leaving 3 bases of the junction unmatched. The CDR3 loop spans 15 amino acids. Germline V gene sequence: CDR1 WNHNN, CDR2 SYGVQD (reference sequence). This CDR3 reads CASSESELAGYEQYF. CDR3 nucleotides: TGCGCCAGCAGTGAGTCAGAACTAGCGGGCTACGAGCAGTACTTC.

This clonotype was seen more than once but under ten times. CDR3 amino acids: CALRRGELTQYF. In DNA form, the CDR3 reads TGTGCGCTTCGAAGGGGGGAACTGACCCAGTACTTC. The J gene is TRBJ2-5, the V gene TRBV6-1; either TRBD1 or TRBD2 may fit D (6 bases each). Germline loops: CDR1 MNHNS, CDR2 SASEGT. The CDR3 extends over 12 amino acids.

This clonotype was detected ten times or more. The V gene is TRBV6-1, the J gene TRBJ2-7; 7 bases line up with TRBD2. The trim removed 4 bases at V and 0 bases at J, leaving 6 bases unmatched. Per germline, CDR1 MNHNS and CDR2 SASEGT. The CDR3 is made up of 15 amino acids. DNA of the CDR3: TGTGCCAGCAGTGTAATTGGCGGGAGCTCCTACGAGCAGTACTTC. Amino acid sequence: CASSVIGGSSYEQYF.

This clonotype was seen at least ten times. The J gene is TRBJ1-5, the V gene TRBV19; 12 positions agree with TRBD1. This CDR3 has 16 residues. The ends lost 6 bases at V and 8 bases at J; junction bases unmatched: 11. The germline V gene encodes CDR1 LNHDA and CDR2 SQIVND (reference sequence). The CDR3 loop reads CASSPGTGGAGKPQHF. CDR3 bases: TGTGCCAGTAGCCCCGGGACAGGGGGCGCAGGGAAGCCCCAGCATTTT.

This clonotype was observed many times. The CDR3 region is CATSRAGGNTEAFF. CDR3 in DNA: TGTGCCACCAGCAGAGCAGGGGGGAACACTGAAGCTTTCTTT. The V call is TRBV15, the J call TRBJ1-1; 7 bases align to TRBD1. The germline V gene has CDR1 LNHNV and CDR2 YYDKDF (reference sequence). The CDR3 length is 14 residues. V trimming: 1 base; J trimming: 1 base; junction bases outside the gene matches: 0.

In its sample, this clonotype was seen many times. The V gene is TRBV7-8, the J gene TRBJ1-2; D gene ambiguous. Germline CDR1 reads SGHVS; CDR2 reads FQNEAQ. The CDR3 is made up of 16 amino acids. Trimming removed 1 base from V and 4 bases from J, with 16 bases in between. The CDR3: CASSLGALGRGYGYTF. CDR3 sequence (DNA): TGTGCCAGCAGCTTAGGGGCCTTGGGTCGTGGCTATGGCTACACCTTC.

This clonotype was seen ten or more times. The CDR3 DNA reads as TGTGCCAGCTCACCCTCCGGACTAGCGGGAGGAACAGATACGCAGTATTTT. It yields the protein CASSPSGLAGGTDTQYF. The V gene is TRBV18, the J gene TRBJ2-3, with 14 bases fitting TRBD2. Germline values: CDR1 KGHSH, CDR2 LQKENI. V trimming: 3 bases; J trimming: 3 bases; junction bases outside the gene matches: 5. This CDR3 region has 17 residues.

The sample holds many counts of this clonotype. CDR3 DNA: TGCAGTGCTAGGATTAGCGGGAGAAGGTACGAGCAGTACTTC. Residues: CSARISGRRYEQYF. The chain combines TRBV20-1 with TRBJ2-7; the match to TRBD2 covers 9 bases. V was clipped by 3 bases and J by 4 bases; unmatched bases: 7. This CDR3 contains 14 residues. Germline lookup yields CDR1 DFQATT and CDR2 SNEGSKA (reference sequence).

The J gene is TRBJ2-6, the V gene TRBV29-1; D is ambiguous. The germline V and J ends were trimmed by 3 bases and 1 base, with 7 bases remaining between them. This CDR3 is built from 14 residues. Germline values: CDR1 SQVTM, CDR2 ANQGSEA. CDR3 in amino acids: CSVEFSSGANVLTF. As DNA, the CDR3 is TGCAGCGTTGAGTTTTCTTCTGGGGCCAACGTCCTGACTTTC.

V and J are TRBV10-1 and TRBJ1-1; weak D call: TRBD1 (5 bases). Trimming shortened V by 8 bases and J by 1 base, and 11 bases separated the two germline ends. CDR1 is WNHNN and CDR2 is SYGVQD in the germline V gene (reference sequence). The CDR3 is made up of 13 amino acids. The CDR3 coding sequence is TGCGCCAGCTCCGGGGCAGGGAACACTGAAGCTTTCTTT. Its protein is CASSGAGNTEAFF.

This clonotype was seen a handful of times. The chain links TRBV4-1 to TRBJ2-7; D is unclear. V lost 6 bases and J lost 2, with 14 bases in between. CDR1 and CDR2 (germline): MGHRA, YSYEKL. This CDR3 spans 14 amino acids. The CDR3 DNA follows: TGCGCCAGCAGTGACGCGGCGTATACCTACGAGCAGTACTTC. Its translation: CASSDAAYTYEQYF.

This clonotype showed up many times. The V call is TRBV6-1, the J call TRBJ2-4, with TRBD2 matching 9 bases. This CDR3 spans 20 amino acids. V dropped 5 bases and J dropped 0; count of bases not matched to a gene: 17. Germline V gene sequence: CDR1 MNHNS, CDR2 SASEGT. CDR3 sequence reads: CASSSHGGGREHRAKNIQYF. The DNA for the CDR3 is TGTGCCAGCAGTTCCCATGGTGGCGGGAGGGAGCATAGAGCCAAAAACATTCAGTACTTC.

CDR3 nucleotide sequence: TGTGCCACCAGTGACCGGGGACACTTGAATGAGCAGTTCTTC. Protein: CATSDRGHLNEQFF. The chain recombines TRBV24-1 with TRBJ2-1, with a weak D call TRBD1 (6 bases). The CDR3 consists of 14 residues. Trimming pared 4 bases from V and 7 bases from J, leaving 13 bases between. Germline V CDR1 and CDR2: KGHDR, SFDVKD.

This clonotype was seen once. The chain combines TRBV11-1 with TRBJ2-5; D ambiguous. V was trimmed by 0 bases and J by 0 bases, leaving 8 bases between them. The CDR3 runs 15 residues. From germline, CDR1 is SGHAT and CDR2 FQDESV (reference sequence). The CDR3 protein is CASSLAPSYQETQYF. The CDR3 coding sequence is TGTGCCAGCAGCTTAGCTCCTTCGTACCAAGAGACCCAGTACTTC.

This clonotype occurred many times. The chain links TRBV12-3 or TRBV12-4 to TRBJ2-7; TRBD1 or TRBD2 may be the D gene (5 bases each). The CDR3 loop spans 14 amino acids. V lost 5 bases and J 3 bases, leaving 14 bases between the germline ends. This chain's CDR3 is CASSIRDGLYEQYF. The DNA of the CDR3 is TGTGCCAGCAGTATCCGGGACGGCCTCTACGAGCAGTACTTC.

This clonotype was picked up many times. V usage is TRBV5-1 and J usage is TRBJ2-7, with 12 bases matching TRBD2. V gave up 2 bases and J gave up 0 bases; unmatched junction bases: 0. Per the germline V gene, CDR1 is SGHRS and CDR2 is YFSETQ. The CDR3 consists of 15 residues. This CDR3 is CASSLLAGGSYEQYF. In nucleotides, the CDR3 is TGCGCCAGCAGCTTACTAGCGGGAGGCTCCTACGAGCAGTACTTC.

In its sample, this clonotype was seen a few times. The junction does not match germline at one end; this may be a read error. The chain is built from TRBV6-1 and TRBJ2-5; D unclear. Germline V gene data show CDR1 as MNHNS and CDR2 as SASEGT. This CDR3 comprises 14 residues. The CDR3 here is CASSELTFQGTQYF. CDR3 DNA: TGTGCCAGCAGTGAGTTGACATTTCAAGGGACCCAGTACTTC.

At least ten counts were recorded for this clonotype. The chain couples TRBV6-6 to TRBJ2-7; D uncertain. V dropped 2 bases and J dropped 6 bases, with 8 bases sitting between them. CDR1 and CDR2 from the germline V gene are MNHNY and SVGAGI (reference sequence). The CDR3 length is 12 residues. This CDR3 is CASSYPRAEQYF. CDR3 DNA sequence: TGTGCCAGCAGTTACCCCCGCGCCGAGCAGTACTTC.

Worth noting for this clonotype: Mismatch with germline at one junction end may stem from a read error. This sequence joins TRBV3-1 and TRBJ2-2; TRBD1 is a possible D gene (6 bases). Germline V gene sequence: CDR1 LGHDT, CDR2 YNNKEL (reference sequence). The CDR3 is made up of 13 amino acids. CDR3 nucleotides: TGTGCCAGCAGCCAAAGGGACACCGGGGAGCTGCTTTTT. Encoded protein: CASSQRDTGELLF.

This clonotype showed up many times. The chain combines TRBV5-1 with TRBJ1-1; the match to TRBD1 covers 9 bases. The CDR3 loop spans 14 amino acids. V shed 5 bases, J shed 7 bases, and the junction held 9 bases outside the gene matches. Germline V lookup: CDR1 SGHRS, CDR2 YFSETQ. CDR3 residues: CASRWGQGAGEAFF. The CDR3 DNA follows: TGCGCCAGCAGATGGGGACAGGGAGCGGGTGAAGCTTTCTTT.